The sequence of this TCR beta chain was determined in a study of identical twins. A remark on this clonotype: As yet, its antigen is unknown.

General study results and limits: Models underpredicted monozygotic twin sharing of out-of-frame TCR alpha. Beta clonotypes that were abundant in cord blood contained fewer insertions, a pattern absent from memory repertoires.

cDNA carried unique molecular identifiers, and a universal primer site was added by template switching. MiXCR, run by TCRdb on the 5' RACE reads, gives a single entry per CDR3 protein. The sample contains 540,000 or so distinct CDR3 sequences, more than 20% of which appear only once. V was clipped by 8 bases and J by 6 bases, with 17 bases between them. The germline V gene encodes CDR1 MNHNY and CDR2 SVGAGI (reference sequence). The CDR3 runs 13 residues. These data were likewise used in another study, on yellow fever vaccine responses in identical twins. From that study: Vaccine-induced T cell responses in twins were reportedly observed to appear partly convergent, partly personalized.

V is TRBV6-6 and J is TRBJ2-7; D is unresolved. The source is a young woman in good health. Sample: CD4+ T cells sorted from blood. CDR3 residues: CASSSKPLGEQYF. The CDR3 nucleotides are TGTGCCAGCTCCAGTAAACCTCTGGGCGAGCAGTACTTC.